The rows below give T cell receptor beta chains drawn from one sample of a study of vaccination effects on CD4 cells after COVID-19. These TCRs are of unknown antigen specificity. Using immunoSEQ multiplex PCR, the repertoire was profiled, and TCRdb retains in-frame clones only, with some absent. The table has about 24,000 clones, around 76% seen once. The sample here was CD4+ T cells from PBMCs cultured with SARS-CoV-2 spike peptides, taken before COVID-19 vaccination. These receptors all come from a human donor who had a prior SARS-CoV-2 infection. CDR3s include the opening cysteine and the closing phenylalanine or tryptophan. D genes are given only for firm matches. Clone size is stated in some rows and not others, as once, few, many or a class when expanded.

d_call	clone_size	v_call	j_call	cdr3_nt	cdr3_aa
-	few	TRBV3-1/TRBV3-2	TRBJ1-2	TGTGCCAGCAGCGAAAGGATCCACGGAGGCTACACCTTC	CASSERIHGGYTF
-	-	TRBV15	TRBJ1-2	TGTGCCACCAGCAGAGTGGGAGGCTCAGTCGCAAACTATGGCTACACCTTC	CATSRVGGSVANYGYTF
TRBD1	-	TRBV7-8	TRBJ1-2	TGTGCCAGCAGCATGGACAGGGTCTATGGCTACACCTTC	CASSMDRVYGYTF
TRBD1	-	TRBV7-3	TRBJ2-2	TGTGCCAGCAGCTTACTTAGGACAGGGGATACCGGGGAGCTGTTTTTT	CASSLLRTGDTGELFF
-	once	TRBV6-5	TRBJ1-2	TGTGCCAGCAGTACCCTGGGGGAAAACTATGGCTACACCTTC	CASSTLGENYGYTF
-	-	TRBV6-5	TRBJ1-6	TGTGCCAGCAGTTACGGACGGGACAAATATAATTCACCCCTCCACTTT	CASSYGRDKYNSPLHF
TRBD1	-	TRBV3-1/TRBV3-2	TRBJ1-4	TGTGCCAGCAGCCAAGATTGGCAGGGGGCAACTAATGAAAAACTGTTTTTT	CASSQDWQGATNEKLFF
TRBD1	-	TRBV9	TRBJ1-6	TGTGCCAGCAGCAAACGGGACAGAAGACCCTATAATTCACCCCTCCACTTT	CASSKRDRRPYNSPLHF
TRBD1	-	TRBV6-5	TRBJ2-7	TGTGCCAGCAGCCACAGGGGTATCTACGAGCAGTACTTC	CASSHRGIYEQYF
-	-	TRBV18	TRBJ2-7	TGTGCCAGCTCACCTTCAGGACGAATCAACGAGCAGTACTTC	CASSPSGRINEQYF
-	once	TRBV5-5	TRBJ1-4	TGTGCCAGCAGCTCTAGACAGGCGAAGGACGAAAAACTGTTTTTT	CASSSRQAKDEKLFF
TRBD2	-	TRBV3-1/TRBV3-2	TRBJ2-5	TGTGCCAGCAGCCAAGGGCTCGGACTAGGACAAGAGACCCAGTACTTC	CASSQGLGLGQETQYF
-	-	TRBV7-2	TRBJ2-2	TGTGCCAGCAGCTCATTCCCTCGGGGGGCGGCCGGGGAGCTGTTTTTT	CASSSFPRGAAGELFF
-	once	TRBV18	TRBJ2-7	TGTGCCAGCTCACCGGGCTGGGGGACGTTCGCCATCGAGCAGTACTTC	CASSPGWGTFAIEQYF
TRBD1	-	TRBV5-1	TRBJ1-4	TGCGCCAGCAGCGCTCTCACAGGGGTTCGCGGTGAAAAACTGTTTTTT	CASSALTGVRGEKLFF
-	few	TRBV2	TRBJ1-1	TGTGCGGAGGGAGGGTCGAGTGAAGCTTTCTTT	CAEGGSSEAFF
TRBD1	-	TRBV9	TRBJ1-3	TGTGCCAGCAGCGTTACAGGGGGTTCTGGAAACACCATATATTTT	CASSVTGGSGNTIYF
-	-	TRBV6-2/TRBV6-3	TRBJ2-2	TGTGCCAGCAGTGACATAGTGACCCAGACCGGGGAGCTGTTTTTT	CASSDIVTQTGELFF
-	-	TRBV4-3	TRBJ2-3	TGCGCCAGCAGCCAAGATCCATTCTTTAGCACAGATACGCAGTATTTT	CASSQDPFFSTDTQYF
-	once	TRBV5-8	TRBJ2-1	TGTGCCAGCAGCTTGTTGTGGTCTAGCGCGTGGGATGAGCAGTTCTTC	CASSLLWSSAWDEQFF
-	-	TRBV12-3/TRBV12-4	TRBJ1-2	TGTGCCAGCAGTTTTCTACGGGGCTATGGCTACACCTTC	CASSFLRGYGYTF
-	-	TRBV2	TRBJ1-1	TGTGCCAGCAGTGAAGCGCTGGCCCGGGCCAGTACTGAAGCTTTCTTT	CASSEALARASTEAFF
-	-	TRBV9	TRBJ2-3	TGTGCCAGCAGCGCCACAGATGCCCGTGATACGCAGTATTTT	CASSATDARDTQYF
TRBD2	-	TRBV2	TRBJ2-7	TGTGCCAGCTCTAGCGGGGGGGCCTCCTACGAGCAGTACTTC	CASSSGGASYEQYF
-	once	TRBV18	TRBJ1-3	TGTGCCAGCTCACCACAGCCCTGGACGGAATGGACTGGAAACACCATATATTTT	CASSPQPWTEWTGNTIYF
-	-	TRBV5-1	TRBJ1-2	TGCGCCAGCAGCTTGGCCAACGATAACTATGGCTACACCTTC	CASSLANDNYGYTF
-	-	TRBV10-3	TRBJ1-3	TGTGCCATCAGGGATAGCTCTGGAAACACCATATATTTT	CAIRDSSGNTIYF
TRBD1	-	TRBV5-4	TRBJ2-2	TGTGCCAGCAGCAGGACAGGGCTAGAAAGAACCGGGGAGCTGTTTTTT	CASSRTGLERTGELFF
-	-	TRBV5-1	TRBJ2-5	TGCGCCAGCAGCCCGGACGCCGGGGTTGGAGAGACCCAGTACTTC	CASSPDAGVGETQYF
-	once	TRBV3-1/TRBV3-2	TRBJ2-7	TGTGCCAGCAGCCAAACTAGCTACTACGAGCAGTACTTC	CASSQTSYYEQYF
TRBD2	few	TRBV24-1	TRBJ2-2	TGTGCCACCAGTGATGCGGGACTAGCGCACTTCACCGGGGAGCTGTTTTTT	CATSDAGLAHFTGELFF
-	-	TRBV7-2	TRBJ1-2	TGTGCCAGCAGCTTTATCGGGGTTAACTATGGCTACACCTTC	CASSFIGVNYGYTF
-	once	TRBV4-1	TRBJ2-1	TGCGCCAGCAGCCCGCAGGGGGGGGGTAATGGGCGGCAGTTCTTC	CASSPQGGGNGRQFF
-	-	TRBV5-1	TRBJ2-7	TGCGCCAGCAGCTTGGATGCGGGCCAGGGCTACGAGCAGTACTTC	CASSLDAGQGYEQYF
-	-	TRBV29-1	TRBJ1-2	TGCAGCGCGGCATTGAACTATGGCTACACCTTC	CSAALNYGYTF
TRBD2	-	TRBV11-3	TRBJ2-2	TGTGCCAGCAGCTTTTTTACTAGCGCAGAAAACACCGGGGAGCTGTTTTTT	CASSFFTSAENTGELFF
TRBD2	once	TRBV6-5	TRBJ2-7	TGTGCCAGCAGCAACAGACTAGCGGGAGCCTACGAGCAGTACTTC	CASSNRLAGAYEQYF
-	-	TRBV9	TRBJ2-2	TGTGCCAGCAGCCCACGGACATCCACCGGGGAGCTGTTTTTT	CASSPRTSTGELFF
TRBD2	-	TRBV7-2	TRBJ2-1	TGTGCCAGCATACTTGGGACTAGCAGTTACAATGAGCAGTTCTTC	CASILGTSSYNEQFF
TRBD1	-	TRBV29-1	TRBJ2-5	TGCAGCGTTGAAAACGCACAGGGGGCTTGGCAAGAGACCCAGTACTTC	CSVENAQGAWQETQYF
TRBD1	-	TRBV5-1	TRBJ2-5	TGCGCCAGCAGGTCCGGGACAGGGAAAGAGACCCAGTACTTC	CASRSGTGKETQYF
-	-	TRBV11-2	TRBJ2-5	TGTGCCAGCAGCTTTAGCCCTCAAGAGACCCAGTACTTC	CASSFSPQETQYF
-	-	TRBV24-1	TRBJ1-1	TGTGCCACCAGAGGTTCCGGCGGAGCTTTCTTT	CATRGSGGAFF
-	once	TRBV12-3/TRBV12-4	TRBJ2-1	TGTGCCAGCAGTTTCTCGCGAGCCCGACAGTTCTTC	CASSFSRARQFF
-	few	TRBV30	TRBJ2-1	TGTGCCTGGAGTGTCGGAAGCTACAATGAGCAGTTCTTC	CAWSVGSYNEQFF
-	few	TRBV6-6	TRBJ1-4	TGTGCCAGCAGGCGAGGAGGTGGTCTAGCCTTAGCTAATGAAAAACTGTTTTTT	CASRRGGGLALANEKLFF
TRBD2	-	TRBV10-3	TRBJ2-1	TGTGCCATCAGCCTAGGACTAGCGGGAGGGGGTTGGGATGAGCAGTTCTTC	CAISLGLAGGGWDEQFF
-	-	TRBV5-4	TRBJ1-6	TGTGCCAGCAGCCCCGGGCAAGGTTCACCCCTCCACTTT	CASSPGQGSPLHF
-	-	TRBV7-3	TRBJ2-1	TGTGCCAGCAGCTTAGGTCCGAAGGATGAGCAGTTCTTC	CASSLGPKDEQFF
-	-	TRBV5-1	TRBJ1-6	TGCGCCAGCAGCTTGGCCGGGGGTAATTCACCCCTCCACTTT	CASSLAGGNSPLHF
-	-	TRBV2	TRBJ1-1	TGTGCCAGCAGTGAACAGGGGTTGGGCACTGAAGCTTTCTTT	CASSEQGLGTEAFF
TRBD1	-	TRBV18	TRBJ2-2	TGTGCCAGCTCGCCTTTAGGGACAGCGAACACCGGGGAGCTGTTTTTT	CASSPLGTANTGELFF
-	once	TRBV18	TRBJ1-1	TGTGCCAGCTCACCCTGGACAGCCTCTATGAACACTGAAGCTTTCTTT	CASSPWTASMNTEAFF
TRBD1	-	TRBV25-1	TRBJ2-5	TGTGCCAGCACTCAAGGGGGCAGGGAGACCCAGTACTTC	CASTQGGRETQYF
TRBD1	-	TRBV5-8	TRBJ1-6	TGTGCCAGCAACCGGGACAGCGGTTCACCCCTCCACTTT	CASNRDSGSPLHF
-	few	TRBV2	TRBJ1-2	-	CASSPVGPGALDF
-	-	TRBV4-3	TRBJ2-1	TGCGCCAGCAGCCAAGATGTGAATTCCTACAATGAGCAGTTCTTC	CASSQDVNSYNEQFF